A selection of T cell receptor beta chains follows, all from one sample in a study of CD8+ T cells in alopecia areata. Data came from immunoSEQ multiplex PCR; TCRdb stores just in-frame clones and leaves some out. This table holds about 150,000 clones, around 50% found once. The specimen comprised CD4+ T cells sorted from blood, sampled at week 0. These receptors all stem from a human donor with alopecia areata. The CDR3 runs from the conserved cysteine through the conserved F or W. A D gene is named only where the DNA matches it firmly. Some rows mark clone size as missing; the rest say once, few, many or name a class of expanded clone.

j_call	v_call	d_call	clone_size	cdr3_nt	cdr3_aa
TRBJ1-5	TRBV6-5	.	few	TGTGCCAGCAGTTTCAGGGGAGAAAGCAATCAGCCCCAGCATTTT	CASSFRGESNQPQHF
TRBJ1-6	TRBV16	.	.	TGTGCCAGCAGCCAAATCTGGGGAGCACCCCTCCACTTT	CASSQIWGAPLHF
TRBJ2-7	TRBV4-2	TRBD2	few	TGTGCCAGCAGCCAAGATATCGGACTAGCGAACTACGAGCAGTACTTC	CASSQDIGLANYEQYF
TRBJ1-1	TRBV29-1	.	few	TGCAGCGTTGGGCAGGGGAAGACTGAAGCTTTCTTT	CSVGQGKTEAFF
TRBJ2-1	TRBV30	.	few	TGTGCCTGGAGGGGAGGACAGTCCGACTCCTACAATGAGCAGTTCTTC	CAWRGGQSDSYNEQFF
TRBJ2-6	TRBV7-2	.	few	TGTGCCAGCAGCTTACCCAGCCCGGCCGCCAACGTCCTGACTTTC	CASSLPSPAANVLTF
TRBJ2-4	TRBV9	TRBD1	.	TGTGCCAGCAGCGTAGAGCCGACAGGGGCCATTCAGTACTTC	CASSVEPTGAIQYF
TRBJ1-5	TRBV6-5	.	.	TGTGCCAGCAGTTACTCGTCAGGGACTCAGCCCCAGCATTTT	CASSYSSGTQPQHF
TRBJ2-3	TRBV5-6	TRBD1	.	TGTGCCAGCAGCCCCGGACAGGTCACAGATACGCAGTATTTT	CASSPGQVTDTQYF
TRBJ2-3	TRBV7-9	.	.	TGTGCCAGCAGCTTAGTGCCGACGGGGAGGCCCACCCCAGATACGCAGTATTTT	CASSLVPTGRPTPDTQYF
TRBJ2-3	TRBV7-2	.	.	TGTGCCAGCAGCTTACAAAGCGGCACAGATACGCAGTATTTT	CASSLQSGTDTQYF
TRBJ1-5	TRBV7-6	TRBD1	.	TGTGCCAGCAGCTTATTTTATGGGACAGGTAGCAATCAGCCCCAGCATTTT	CASSLFYGTGSNQPQHF
TRBJ1-4	TRBV25-1	.	.	TGTGCCAGCAGTGAACTCCTGACACCGGATAATGAAAAACTGTTTTTT	CASSELLTPDNEKLFF
TRBJ2-3	TRBV4-1	TRBD1	.	TGCGCCAGCAGCCAAGATTGGACCGGGACAGGGGCCTCAGTAGGGGATACGCAGTATTTT	CASSQDWTGTGASVGDTQYF
TRBJ1-5	TRBV27	.	.	TGTGCCAGCAGTTTATTTTCCGGGAATCAGCCCCAGCATTTT	CASSLFSGNQPQHF
TRBJ1-2	TRBV18	.	.	TGTGCCAGCTCACACCCCGGGAGCGGGGACTATGGCTACACCTTC	CASSHPGSGDYGYTF
TRBJ2-1	TRBV7-2	TRBD2	once	TGTGCCAGCAGCTTAGTGGGGACTAGCGGGGGTATGATCTACAATGAGCAGTTCTTC	CASSLVGTSGGMIYNEQFF
TRBJ2-2	TRBV27	.	.	TGTGCCAGCAGTTTATTAGGAGGGCAAGCCGGGGAGCTGTTTTTT	CASSLLGGQAGELFF
TRBJ2-1	TRBV20-1	.	.	TGCAGTACTACACAGTACAATGAGCAGTTCTTC	CSTTQYNEQFF
TRBJ2-1	TRBV5-1	.	.	TGCGCCAGCAGCAAATCGACTATGGACTACAATGAGCAGTTCTTC	CASSKSTMDYNEQFF
TRBJ2-1	TRBV29-1	TRBD1	.	TGCAGCGCGTCGGACAGGGGACGTACAAATGAGCAGTTCTTC	CSASDRGRTNEQFF
TRBJ1-2	TRBV7-9	.	few	TGTGCCAGCAGCCCGGTAGGGGGAGGCTACACCTTC	CASSPVGGGYTF
TRBJ2-3	TRBV30	.	.	TGTGCCTGGAGTCCCCTCACAGATACGCAGTATTTT	CAWSPLTDTQYF
TRBJ2-1	TRBV9	TRBD1	few	TGTGCCAGCAGCCTACGACAGGGGGCTAATGAGCAGTTCTTC	CASSLRQGANEQFF
TRBJ1-2	TRBV11-2	.	.	TGTGCCAGCAGCTCCTATCGGGGCAGGGCCCCCTATGGCTACACCTTC	CASSSYRGRAPYGYTF
TRBJ2-1	TRBV29-1	.	few	TGCAGCGTTGATCGGGGTTACAATGAGCAGTTCTTC	CSVDRGYNEQFF
TRBJ1-1	TRBV5-1	TRBD1	.	TGCGCCAGCAGCTTGGCGCGAGACAGGGACGGTGGCACTGAAGCTTTCTTT	CASSLARDRDGGTEAFF
TRBJ1-2	TRBV30	.	.	TGTGCCTGGAGTACGCTCCAATTTAACTATGGCTACACCTTC	CAWSTLQFNYGYTF
TRBJ2-1	TRBV29-1	TRBD1	.	TGCAGCGTCGACGACACGGACAGGGCTTGTAATGAGCAGTTCTTC	CSVDDTDRACNEQFF
TRBJ1-1	TRBV29-1	.	few	TGCAGCGTTGCCCAGACGAACACTGAAGCTTTCTTT	CSVAQTNTEAFF
TRBJ2-5	TRBV29-1	.	once	TGCAGCGTTGCAGAGGGATTGGCGACCCAGTACTTC	CSVAEGLATQYF
TRBJ2-3	TRBV5-4	TRBD2	.	TGTGCCAGCAGCTTAGGACTAGCGGACTCAGATACGCAGTATTTT	CASSLGLADSDTQYF
TRBJ1-2	TRBV5-1	TRBD1	.	TGCGCCAGCAGCTCCCCCGGACAGGACAACCACTATGGCTACACCTTC	CASSSPGQDNHYGYTF
TRBJ1-2	TRBV7-9	.	once	TGTGCCAGCAGCCTGACCGGACCCGATTATGGCTACACCTTC	CASSLTGPDYGYTF
TRBJ1-1	TRBV29-1	.	few	TGCAGCGTGTTTCATGGGAACACTGAAGCTTTCTTT	CSVFHGNTEAFF
TRBJ2-5	TRBV7-8	TRBD2	.	TGTGCCAGCAGCCCTGTAGGAGCGGGGGCCATACAAGAGACCCAGTACTTC	CASSPVGAGAIQETQYF
TRBJ1-2	TRBV29-1	.	.	TGCAGCGCTGGACAGCAGCTTAACTATGGCTACACCTTC	CSAGQQLNYGYTF
TRBJ1-2	TRBV30	.	.	TGTGCCTGGAGTCCCCCCCCGGCAGGCTCCTATGGCTACACCTTC	CAWSPPPAGSYGYTF
TRBJ2-7	TRBV18	.	.	TGTGCCAGCTCCGCCGGGACTTCCTACGAGCAGTACTTC	CASSAGTSYEQYF
TRBJ2-1	TRBV11-2	.	few	TGTGCCAGCAGCTTAGCCCATCGAACTAGATCCGGTGAGCAGTTCTTC	CASSLAHRTRSGEQFF
TRBJ1-5	TRBV27	.	few	TGTGCCAGCAGTTTTCTGGGGGATCAGCCCCAGCATTTT	CASSFLGDQPQHF
TRBJ2-7	TRBV9	.	.	TGTGCCAGCAGCCGCCAACCCCCCTTCCTAGCGATATCCCCCTACGAGCAGTACTTC	CASSRQPPFLAISPYEQYF
TRBJ1-4	TRBV7-9	.	.	TGTGCCAGCATCCCAACGGCCGCAACTAATGAAAAACTGTTTTTT	CASIPTAATNEKLFF
TRBJ2-7	TRBV2	.	.	TGTGCCAGCAGCTCCGGGACCCAGACCTACGAGCAGTACTTC	CASSSGTQTYEQYF
TRBJ2-1	TRBV2	.	few	TGTGCCAGCAGTGTCGAACAGAGCTCCTACAATGAGCAGTTCTTC	CASSVEQSSYNEQFF